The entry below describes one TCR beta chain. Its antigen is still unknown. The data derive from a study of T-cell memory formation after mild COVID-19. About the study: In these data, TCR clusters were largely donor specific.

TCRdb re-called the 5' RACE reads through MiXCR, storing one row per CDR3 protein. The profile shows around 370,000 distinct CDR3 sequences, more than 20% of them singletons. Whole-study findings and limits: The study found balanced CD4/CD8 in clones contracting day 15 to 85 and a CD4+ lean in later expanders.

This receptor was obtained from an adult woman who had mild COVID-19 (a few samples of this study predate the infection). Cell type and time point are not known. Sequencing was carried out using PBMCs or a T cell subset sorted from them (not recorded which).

The CDR3 region has the DNA TGTGCCAGCAGCTCGGGACTAGCGGGCACTATTTACAATGAGCAGTTCTTC. Protein product: CASSSGLAGTIYNEQFF. The rearrangement joins TRBV5-4 to TRBJ2-1, with 12 bases lining up with TRBD2. This CDR3 spans 17 amino acids. Trimming at V came to 3 bases and at J to 4 bases, leaving 8 bases not matched to a gene. CDR1 and CDR2 (germline): SGHNT, YYREEE (reference sequence).